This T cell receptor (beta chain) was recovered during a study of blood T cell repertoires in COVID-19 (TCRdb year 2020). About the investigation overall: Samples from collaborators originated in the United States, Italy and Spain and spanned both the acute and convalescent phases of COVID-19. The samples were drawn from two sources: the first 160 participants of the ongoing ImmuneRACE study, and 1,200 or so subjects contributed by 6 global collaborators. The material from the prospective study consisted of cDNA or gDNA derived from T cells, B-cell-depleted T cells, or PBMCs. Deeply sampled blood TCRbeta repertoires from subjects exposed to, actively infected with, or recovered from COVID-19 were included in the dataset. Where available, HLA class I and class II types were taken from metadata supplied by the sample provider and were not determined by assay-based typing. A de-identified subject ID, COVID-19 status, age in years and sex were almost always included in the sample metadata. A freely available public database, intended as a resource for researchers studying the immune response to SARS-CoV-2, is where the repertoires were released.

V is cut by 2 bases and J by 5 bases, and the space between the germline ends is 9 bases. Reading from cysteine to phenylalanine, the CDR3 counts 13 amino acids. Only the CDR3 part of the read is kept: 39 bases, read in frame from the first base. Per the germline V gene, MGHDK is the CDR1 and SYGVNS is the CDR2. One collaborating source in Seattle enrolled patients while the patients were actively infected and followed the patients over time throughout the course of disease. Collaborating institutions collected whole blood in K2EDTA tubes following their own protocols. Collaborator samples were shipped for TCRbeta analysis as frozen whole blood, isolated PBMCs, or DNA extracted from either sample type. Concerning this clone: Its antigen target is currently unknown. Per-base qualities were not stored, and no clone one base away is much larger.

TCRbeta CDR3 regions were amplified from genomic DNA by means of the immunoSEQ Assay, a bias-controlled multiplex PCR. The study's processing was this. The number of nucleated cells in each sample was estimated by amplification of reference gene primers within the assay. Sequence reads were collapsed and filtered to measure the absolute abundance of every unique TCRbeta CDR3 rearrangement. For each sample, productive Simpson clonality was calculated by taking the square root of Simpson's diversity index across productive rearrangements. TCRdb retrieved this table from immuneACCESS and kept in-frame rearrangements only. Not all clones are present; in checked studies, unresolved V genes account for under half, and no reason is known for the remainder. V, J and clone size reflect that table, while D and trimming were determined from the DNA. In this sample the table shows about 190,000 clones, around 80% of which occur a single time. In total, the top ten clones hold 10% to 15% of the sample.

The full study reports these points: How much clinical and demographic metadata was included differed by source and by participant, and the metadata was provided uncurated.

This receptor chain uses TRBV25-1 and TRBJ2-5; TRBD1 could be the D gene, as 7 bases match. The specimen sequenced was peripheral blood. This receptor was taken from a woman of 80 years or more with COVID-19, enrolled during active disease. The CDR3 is CASSEAGGETQYF. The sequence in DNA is TGTGCCAGCAGTGAAGCAGGGGGGGAGACCCAGTACTTC.